One sample yielded the 15 T cell receptor beta chains listed below, sequenced in a study of blood T cells in healthy people across ages (dated by TCRdb to the mid-2010s). The library was prepared using 5' RACE. TCRdb records Illumina HiSeq 2500 as the sequencer. The second PCR ran for about 6 to 11 cycles and used a J-beta primer mix along with a sample-barcoded 5' primer. Using fastp at Q25 and MiXCR, TCRdb reprocessed the public reads and kept productive beta chains. Entries are consolidated by CDR3 protein sequence, retaining the most common genes and DNA. For this sample the table gives 1.2 million to 1.5 million distinct CDR3 sequences, of which about 43% were detected only once. 7.9% of the sample goes to the ten largest clones. The source material was blood. These receptors originate from a woman aged 18-29 years in good health.

This sequence joins TRBV6-6 and TRBJ1-6; D remains unclear. Trimming left V 6 bases short and J 14 bases short, with 11 bases between. The CDR3 has 11 amino acids. Germline V gene lookup returns CDR1 MNHNY and CDR2 SVGAGI (reference sequence). The CDR3 coding sequence is TGTGCCAGCAGCGAACCTCTATCCCTCCACTTT. Translating gives CASSEPLSLHF.

This clonotype was seen a handful of times. The genes are TRBV7-3 and TRBJ2-1, with D perhaps matching TRBD1 (5 bases). Germline V gene lookup returns CDR1 SGHTA and CDR2 FQGTGA. The V end lost 5 bases, the J end lost 4 bases, and 18 bases lay between the germline ends. CDR3 length equals 16 residues. The CDR3, as DNA: TGTGCCAGCAGCCCTTCACAGGTTTCAGGGTACAATGAGCAGTTCTTC. Its translation: CASSPSQVSGYNEQFF.

This sequence joins TRBV6-5 and TRBJ1-1, with 7 bases that match TRBD1. CDR1 and CDR2 from the germline V gene are MNHEY and SVGAGI. The length of the CDR3 is 14 residues. V shed 6 bases and J 1 base; nucleotides not matched to a gene: 5. The CDR3 bases are TGTGCCAGCAGGAAGAGGGACAGGAACACTGAAGCTTTCTTT. Translating gives CASRKRDRNTEAFF.

As for this clonotype: One junction end disagrees with the germline gene, perhaps due to a read error. The gene calls are TRBV5-1 and TRBJ1-1; perhaps TRBD1 as D (5 bases). Germline loops: CDR1 SGHRS, CDR2 YFSETQ. The CDR3 contains 11 residues. The CDR3 DNA reads as TGCGCCAGCAGCGGCCAGGGTGAAACTTTCTTT. It is translated as CASSGQGETFF.

V is TRBV20-1 and J is TRBJ2-3, with D unresolved. From germline, CDR1 is DFQATT and CDR2 SNEGSKA (reference sequence). V gave up 5 bases and J gave up 0 bases, with 18 bases separating them. There are 16 residues in the CDR3. This CDR3 is CSAGKKQYTSTDTQYF. Written as DNA, the CDR3 is TGCAGTGCTGGAAAAAAACAGTATACTAGCACAGATACGCAGTATTTT.

A word on this clonotype: An end of the junction differs from the germline gene, which may be a read error. V and J are TRBV6-4 and TRBJ1-6, with 8 bases identical to TRBD1. The CDR3 spans 16 residues. Germline CDR1 and CDR2: MRHNA and SNTAGT. In nucleotides, the CDR3 is TGTGCCAGCAGTGCAGGGTCCGGGACAGGCAATTCATCCCTCCACTTT. This translates into CASSAGSGTGNSSLHF.

The chain couples TRBV14 to TRBJ2-5; perhaps TRBD2 as D (5 bases). The ends were cut back, 2 bases at V and 4 bases at J, with 14 bases in the middle. CDR1 is SGHDN, CDR2 FVKESK, per germline. The CDR3 loop spans 15 amino acids. The CDR3 sequence: CASSQRLNSGETQYF. CDR3 sequence (DNA): TGTGCCAGCAGCCAACGGCTAAACAGCGGAGAGACCCAGTACTTC.

The sample holds a few counts of this clonotype. This rearrangement joins TRBV20-1 to TRBJ2-3; TRBD2 matches at 9 bases. The germline V gene encodes CDR1 DFQATT and CDR2 SNEGSKA (reference sequence). The CDR3 is 12 amino acids. V lost 7 bases to trimming and J lost 5 bases; unmatched junction nucleotides: 4. Here the CDR3 reads CSVAGGVDTQYF. For the CDR3, the DNA is TGCAGTGTCGCGGGGGGGGTAGATACGCAGTATTTT.

This clonotype was observed a few times. The chain recombines TRBV5-1 with TRBJ1-4; perhaps TRBD1 as D (5 bases). The CDR3 has 14 amino acids. The germline V gene has CDR1 SGHRS and CDR2 YFSETQ. With 0 bases removed from V and 6 bases from J, the gap between germline ends came to 9 bases. The CDR3 here is CASSLDRTHEKLFF. CDR3 nucleotides: TGCGCCAGCAGCTTGGACAGGACCCATGAAAAACTGTTTTTT.

This clonotype was seen only once. This rearrangement joins TRBV24-1 to TRBJ1-5; the D is unclear. The germline CDR1 and CDR2 sequences are KGHDR and SFDVKD. This CDR3 is 16 amino acids long. Trimming left V 1 base short and J 0 bases short, with 9 bases between. This CDR3 reads CATSDFEKNSNQPQHF. In nucleotides, the CDR3 is TGTGCCACCAGTGATTTTGAGAAGAATAGCAATCAGCCCCAGCATTTT.

The chain employs TRBV12-3 or TRBV12-4 and TRBJ2-3; D uncertain. The CDR3 contains 15 residues. With 0 bases removed from V and 2 bases from J, the gap between germline ends came to 9 bases. Written as DNA, the CDR3 is TGTGCCAGCAGTTTAGCTTCACAGTACACAGATACGCAGTATTTT. Amino acids: CASSLASQYTDTQYF.

The chain is built from TRBV20-1 and TRBJ1-3; TRBD1 is a possible D gene (5 bases). Germline V gene data show CDR1 as DFQATT and CDR2 as SNEGSKA (reference sequence). V dropped 0 bases and J dropped 2 bases, with 11 bases sitting between them. This CDR3 has 15 residues. As DNA, the CDR3 is TGCAGTGCTAGAGATGCCGGGACGACTGGAAACACCATATATTTT. Protein sequence: CSARDAGTTGNTIYF.

The gene calls are TRBV28 and TRBJ2-7; TRBD2 might be the D (7 bases). V was pared by 7 bases and J by 7 bases, with 23 bases between. This CDR3 region has 15 residues. Germline V gene sequence: CDR1 MDHEN, CDR2 SYDVKM. CDR3 sequence (DNA): TGTGCCAGCACCCATGGGGGGGCCCCCTACAATGAGCAGTACTTC. Amino acids: CASTHGGAPYNEQYF.

This clonotype was picked up a small number of times. This chain uses TRBV5-4 with TRBJ1-1, with D maybe TRBD1 (6 bases). This CDR3 has 15 residues. Germline V gene sequence: CDR1 SGHNT, CDR2 YYREEE (reference sequence). The V gene lost 4 bases and the J gene lost 4 bases, with 17 bases spanning the gap. The CDR3 spells CASSVGQQGSTEAFF. CDR3 nucleotide sequence: TGTGCCAGCAGCGTTGGACAGCAGGGGAGCACTGAAGCTTTCTTT.

This clonotype was seen only a few times. The V call is TRBV18, the J call TRBJ2-3, with a possible D match to TRBD2 (8 bases). Trimming removed 5 bases at V and 3 bases at J, with 21 bases between. This CDR3 comprises 17 residues. CDR1 and CDR2 from the germline V gene are KGHSH and LQKENI. The CDR3 nucleotides are TGTGCCAGCTCAACACGAAAGGGGGCTAGCGGGACAGATACGCAGTATTTT. Its protein product is CASSTRKGASGTDTQYF.